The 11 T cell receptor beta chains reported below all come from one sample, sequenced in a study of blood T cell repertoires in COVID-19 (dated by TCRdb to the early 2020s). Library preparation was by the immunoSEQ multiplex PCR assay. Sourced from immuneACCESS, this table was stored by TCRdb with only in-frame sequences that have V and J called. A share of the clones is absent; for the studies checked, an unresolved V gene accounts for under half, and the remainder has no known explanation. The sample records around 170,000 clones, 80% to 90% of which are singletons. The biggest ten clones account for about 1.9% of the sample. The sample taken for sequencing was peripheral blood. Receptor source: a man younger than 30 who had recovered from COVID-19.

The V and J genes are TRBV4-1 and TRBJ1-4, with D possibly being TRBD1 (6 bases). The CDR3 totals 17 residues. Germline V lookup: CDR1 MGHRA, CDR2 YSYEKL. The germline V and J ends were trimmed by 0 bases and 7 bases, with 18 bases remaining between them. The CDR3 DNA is TGCGCCAGCAGCCAAGACAGGGGATCCGGGTTGGGTGAAAAACTGTTTTTT. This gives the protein CASSQDRGSGLGEKLFF.

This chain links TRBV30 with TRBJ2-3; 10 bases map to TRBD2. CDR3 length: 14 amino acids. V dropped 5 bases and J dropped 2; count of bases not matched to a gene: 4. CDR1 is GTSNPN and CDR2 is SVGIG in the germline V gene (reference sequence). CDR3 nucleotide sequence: TGTGCCTGGGAAGCGGGAGGGCTCACAGATACGCAGTATTTT. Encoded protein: CAWEAGGLTDTQYF.

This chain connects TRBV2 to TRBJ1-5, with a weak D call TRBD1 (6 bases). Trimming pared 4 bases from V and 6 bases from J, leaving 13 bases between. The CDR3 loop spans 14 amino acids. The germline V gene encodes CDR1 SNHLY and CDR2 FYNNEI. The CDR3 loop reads CASSGAGEGQPQHF. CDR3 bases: TGTGCCAGCAGTGGGGCAGGGGAGGGTCAGCCCCAGCATTTT. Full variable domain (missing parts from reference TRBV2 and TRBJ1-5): EPEVTQTPSHQVTQMGQEVILRCVPISNHLYFYWYRQILGQKVEFLVSFYNNEISEKSEIFDDQFSVERPDGSNFTLKIRSTKLEDSAMYFCASSGAGEGQPQHFGDGTRLSIL.

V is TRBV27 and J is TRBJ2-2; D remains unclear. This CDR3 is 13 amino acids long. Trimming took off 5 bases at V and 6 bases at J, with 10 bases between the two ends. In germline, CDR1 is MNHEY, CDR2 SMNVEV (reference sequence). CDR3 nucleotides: TGTGCCAGCAGTCCCGGTATCCCCGGGGAGCTGTTTTTT. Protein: CASSPGIPGELFF.

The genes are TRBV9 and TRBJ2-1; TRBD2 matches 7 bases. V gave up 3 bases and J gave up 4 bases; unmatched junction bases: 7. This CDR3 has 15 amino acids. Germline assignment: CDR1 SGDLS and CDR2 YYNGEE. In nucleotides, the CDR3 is TGTGCCAGCAGCGCTAGCCGGGACTATTACAATGAGCAGTTCTTC. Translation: CASSASRDYYNEQFF.

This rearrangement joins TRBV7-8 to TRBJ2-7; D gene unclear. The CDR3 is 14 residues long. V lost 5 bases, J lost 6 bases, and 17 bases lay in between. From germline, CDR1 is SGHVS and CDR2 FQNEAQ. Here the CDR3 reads CASSRLTPSSEQYF. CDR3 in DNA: TGTGCCAGCAGCCGACTGACTCCCTCAAGCGAGCAGTACTTC.

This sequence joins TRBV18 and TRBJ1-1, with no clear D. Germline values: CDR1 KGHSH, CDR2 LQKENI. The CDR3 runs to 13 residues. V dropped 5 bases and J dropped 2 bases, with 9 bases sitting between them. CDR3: CASSVGINTEAFF. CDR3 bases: TGTGCCAGCTCAGTCGGGATTAACACTGAAGCTTTCTTT.

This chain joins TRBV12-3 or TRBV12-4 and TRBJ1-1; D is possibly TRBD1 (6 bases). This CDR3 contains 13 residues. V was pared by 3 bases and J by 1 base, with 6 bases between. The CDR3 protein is CASSLGQNTEAFF. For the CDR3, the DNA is TGTGCCAGCAGTTTGGGACAGAACACTGAAGCTTTCTTT.

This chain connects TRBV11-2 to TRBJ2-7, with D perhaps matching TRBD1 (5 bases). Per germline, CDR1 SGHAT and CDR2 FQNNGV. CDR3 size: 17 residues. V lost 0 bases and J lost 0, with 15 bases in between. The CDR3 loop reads CASSLDLGEWPSYEQYF. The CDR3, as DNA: TGTGCCAGCAGCTTAGATCTAGGGGAATGGCCCTCCTACGAGCAGTACTTC.

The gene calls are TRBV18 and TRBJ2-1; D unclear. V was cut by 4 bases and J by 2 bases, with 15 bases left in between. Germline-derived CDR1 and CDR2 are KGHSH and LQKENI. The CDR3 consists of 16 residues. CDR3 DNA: TGTGCCAGCTCACGAAGTTATGAGAGAACCTACAATGAGCAGTTCTTC. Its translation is CASSRSYERTYNEQFF.

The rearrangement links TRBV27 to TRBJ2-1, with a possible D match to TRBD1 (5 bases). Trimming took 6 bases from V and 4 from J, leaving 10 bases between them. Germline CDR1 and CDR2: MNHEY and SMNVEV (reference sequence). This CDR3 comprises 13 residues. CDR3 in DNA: TGTGCCAGCAGGTCAGGGAAATACAATGAGCAGTTCTTC. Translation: CASRSGKYNEQFF.